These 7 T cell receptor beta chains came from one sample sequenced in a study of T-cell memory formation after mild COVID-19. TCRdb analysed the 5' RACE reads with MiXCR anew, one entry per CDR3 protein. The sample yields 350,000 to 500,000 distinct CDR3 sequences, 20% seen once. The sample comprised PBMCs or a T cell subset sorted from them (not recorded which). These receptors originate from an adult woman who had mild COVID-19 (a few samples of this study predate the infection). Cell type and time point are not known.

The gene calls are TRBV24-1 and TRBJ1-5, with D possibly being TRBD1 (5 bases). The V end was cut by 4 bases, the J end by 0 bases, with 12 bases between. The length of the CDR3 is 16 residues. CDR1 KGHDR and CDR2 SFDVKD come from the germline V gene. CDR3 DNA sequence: TGTGCCACCAGTGAACAGACAGAGGATAGCAATCAGCCCCAGCATTTT. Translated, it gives CATSEQTEDSNQPQHF.

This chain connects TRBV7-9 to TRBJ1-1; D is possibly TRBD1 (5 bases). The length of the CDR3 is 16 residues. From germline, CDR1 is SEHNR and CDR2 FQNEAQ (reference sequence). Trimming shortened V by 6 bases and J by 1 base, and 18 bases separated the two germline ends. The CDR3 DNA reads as TGTGCCAGCAGGACCGGGACGAGGAACGAGAACACTGAAGCTTTCTTT. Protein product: CASRTGTRNENTEAFF.

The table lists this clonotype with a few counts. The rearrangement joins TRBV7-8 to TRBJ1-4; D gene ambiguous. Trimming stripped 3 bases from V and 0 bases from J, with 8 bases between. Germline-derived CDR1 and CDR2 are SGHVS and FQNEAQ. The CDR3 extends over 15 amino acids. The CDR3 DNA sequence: TGTGCCAGCAGCTTTGGTCACGCAACTAATGAAAAACTGTTTTTT. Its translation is CASSFGHATNEKLFF.

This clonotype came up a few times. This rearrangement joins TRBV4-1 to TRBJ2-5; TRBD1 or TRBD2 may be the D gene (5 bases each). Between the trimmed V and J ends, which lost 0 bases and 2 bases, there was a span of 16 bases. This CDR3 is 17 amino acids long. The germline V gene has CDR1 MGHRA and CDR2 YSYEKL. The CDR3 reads CASSQEPGARTQETQYF. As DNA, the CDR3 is TGCGCCAGCAGCCAAGAACCCGGGGCAAGGACTCAAGAGACCCAGTACTTC.

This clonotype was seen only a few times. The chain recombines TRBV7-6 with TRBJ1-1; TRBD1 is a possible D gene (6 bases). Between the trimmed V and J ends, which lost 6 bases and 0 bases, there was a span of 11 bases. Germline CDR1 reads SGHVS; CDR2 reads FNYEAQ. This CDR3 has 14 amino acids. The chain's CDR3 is CASRQGLLNTEAFF. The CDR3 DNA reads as TGTGCCAGCAGACAGGGACTGCTGAACACTGAAGCTTTCTTT. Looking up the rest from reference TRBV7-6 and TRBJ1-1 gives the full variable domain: GAGVSQSPRYKVTKRGQDVALRCDPISGHVSLYWYRQALGQGPEFLTYFNYEAQQDKSGLPNDRFSAERPEGSISTLTIQRTEQRDSAMYRCASRQGLLNTEAFFGQGTRLTVV.

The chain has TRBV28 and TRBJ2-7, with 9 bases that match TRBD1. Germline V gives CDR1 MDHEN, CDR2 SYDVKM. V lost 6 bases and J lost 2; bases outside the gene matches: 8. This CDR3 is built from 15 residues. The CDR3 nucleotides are TGTGCCAGCAGCCCCTCCGGGACAGGGACCTACGAGCAGTACTTC. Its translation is CASSPSGTGTYEQYF.

CDR3: CASSPWTLNNEQFF. DNA for the CDR3: TGTGCCAGCTCACCGTGGACTCTAAACAATGAGCAGTTCTTC. The chain carries TRBV18 and TRBJ2-1; D might be TRBD2 (5 bases). The germline V gene has CDR1 KGHSH and CDR2 LQKENI. The ends were cut back, 3 bases at V and 5 bases at J, with 11 bases in the middle. The CDR3 has 14 amino acids.